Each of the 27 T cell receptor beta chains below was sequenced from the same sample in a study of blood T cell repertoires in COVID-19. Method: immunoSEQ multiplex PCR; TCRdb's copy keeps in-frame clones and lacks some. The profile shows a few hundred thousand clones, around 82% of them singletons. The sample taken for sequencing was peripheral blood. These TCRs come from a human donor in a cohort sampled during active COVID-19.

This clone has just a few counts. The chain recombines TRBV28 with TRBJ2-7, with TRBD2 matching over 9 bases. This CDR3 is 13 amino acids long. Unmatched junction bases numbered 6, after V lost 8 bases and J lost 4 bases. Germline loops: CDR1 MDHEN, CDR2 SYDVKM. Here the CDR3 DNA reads TGTGCCAGCTCGACTAGCGGATTTTACGAGCAGTACTTC. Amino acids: CASSTSGFYEQYF.

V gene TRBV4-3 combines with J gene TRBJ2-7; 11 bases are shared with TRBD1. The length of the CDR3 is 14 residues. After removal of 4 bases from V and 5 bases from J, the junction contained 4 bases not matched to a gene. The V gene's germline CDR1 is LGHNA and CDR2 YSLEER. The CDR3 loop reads CASSPRDRGDEQYF. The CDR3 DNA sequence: TGCGCCAGCAGCCCCCGGGACAGGGGGGACGAGCAGTACTTC.

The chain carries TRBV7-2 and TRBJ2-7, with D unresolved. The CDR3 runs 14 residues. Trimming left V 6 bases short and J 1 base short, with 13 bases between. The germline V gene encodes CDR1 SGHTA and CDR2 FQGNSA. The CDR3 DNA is TGTGCCAGCAGGCCTGGCACACCATCCTACGAGCAGTACTTC. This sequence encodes CASRPGTPSYEQYF.

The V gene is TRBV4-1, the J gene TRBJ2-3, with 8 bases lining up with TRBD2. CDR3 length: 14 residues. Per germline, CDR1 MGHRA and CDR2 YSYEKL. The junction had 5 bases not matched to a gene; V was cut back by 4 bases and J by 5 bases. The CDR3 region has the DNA TGCGCCAGCAGCCTCGGGGGGGCGAGAGATACGCAGTATTTT. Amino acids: CASSLGGARDTQYF.

This CDR3 is CASSFSRTSGGDTQYF. CDR3 in DNA: TGTGCCAGCAGTTTTTCTCGGACTAGCGGGGGAGATACGCAGTATTTT. The chain carries TRBV28 and TRBJ2-3; TRBD2 matches at 13 bases. The CDR3 is 16 amino acids. Germline values: CDR1 MDHEN, CDR2 SYDVKM. The V and J ends lost 3 bases and 5 bases, in that order; junction bases with no gene match: 5.

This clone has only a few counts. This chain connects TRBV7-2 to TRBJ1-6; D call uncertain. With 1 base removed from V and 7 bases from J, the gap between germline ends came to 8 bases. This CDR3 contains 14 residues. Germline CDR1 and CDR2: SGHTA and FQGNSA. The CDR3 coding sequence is TGTGCCAGCAGCTTAGTGGAGGGAAATTCACCCCTCCACTTT. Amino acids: CASSLVEGNSPLHF.

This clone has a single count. The DNA of the CDR3 is TGTGCCAGTACCGGGTCCTTCTCTGGGGCCAACGTCCTGACTTTC. It translates to CASTGSFSGANVLTF. The J gene is TRBJ2-6, the V gene TRBV2; D unclear. Germline V gene data show CDR1 as SNHLY and CDR2 as FYNNEI. The CDR3 is 15 residues long. Trimming took off 9 bases at V and 0 bases at J, with 12 bases between the two ends.

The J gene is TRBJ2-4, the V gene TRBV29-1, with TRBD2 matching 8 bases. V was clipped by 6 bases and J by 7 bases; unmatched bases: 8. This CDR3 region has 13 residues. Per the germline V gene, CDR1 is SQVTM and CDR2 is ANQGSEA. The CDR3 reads CSVAKTGGNIQYF. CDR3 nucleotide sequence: TGCAGCGTCGCGAAAACGGGGGGGAACATTCAGTACTTC.

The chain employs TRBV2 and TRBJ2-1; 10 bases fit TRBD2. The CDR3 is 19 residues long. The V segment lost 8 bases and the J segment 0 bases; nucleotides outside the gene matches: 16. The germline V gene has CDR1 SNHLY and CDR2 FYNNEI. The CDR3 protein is CASRSGLAGDRLSYNEQFF. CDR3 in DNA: TGTGCCAGCCGCTCTGGGCTAGCGGGAGACCGACTCTCCTACAATGAGCAGTTCTTC.

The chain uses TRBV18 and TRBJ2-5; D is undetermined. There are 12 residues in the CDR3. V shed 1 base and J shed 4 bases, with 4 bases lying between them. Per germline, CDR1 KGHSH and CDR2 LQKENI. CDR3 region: CASSPRRETQYF. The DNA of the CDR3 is TGTGCCAGCTCACCACGGAGAGAGACCCAGTACTTC.

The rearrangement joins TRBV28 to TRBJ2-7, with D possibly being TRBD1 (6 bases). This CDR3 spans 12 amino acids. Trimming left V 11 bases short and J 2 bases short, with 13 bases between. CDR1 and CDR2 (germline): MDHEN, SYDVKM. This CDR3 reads CAFDRSTYEQYF. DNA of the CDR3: TGTGCCTTCGACAGGAGTACCTACGAGCAGTACTTC.

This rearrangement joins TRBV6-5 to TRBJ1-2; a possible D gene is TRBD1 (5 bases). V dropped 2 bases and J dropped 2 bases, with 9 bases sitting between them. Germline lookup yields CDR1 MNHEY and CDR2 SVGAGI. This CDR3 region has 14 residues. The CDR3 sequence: CASSYSRGNYGYTF. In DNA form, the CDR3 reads TGTGCCAGCAGTTACAGTCGGGGGAACTATGGCTACACCTTC.

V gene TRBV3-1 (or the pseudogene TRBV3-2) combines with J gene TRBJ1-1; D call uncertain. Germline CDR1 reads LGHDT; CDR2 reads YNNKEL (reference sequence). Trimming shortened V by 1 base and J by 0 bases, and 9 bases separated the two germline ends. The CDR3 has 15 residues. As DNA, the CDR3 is TGTGCCAGCAGCCAAGGCATAGTATTGAACACTGAAGCTTTCTTT. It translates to CASSQGIVLNTEAFF.

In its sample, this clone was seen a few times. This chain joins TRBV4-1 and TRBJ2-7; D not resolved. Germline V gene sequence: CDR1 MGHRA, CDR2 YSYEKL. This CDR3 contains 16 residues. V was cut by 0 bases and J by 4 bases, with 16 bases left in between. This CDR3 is CASSQEPGGIGYEQYF. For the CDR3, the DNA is TGCGCCAGCAGCCAAGAGCCTGGCGGAATCGGGTACGAGCAGTACTTC.

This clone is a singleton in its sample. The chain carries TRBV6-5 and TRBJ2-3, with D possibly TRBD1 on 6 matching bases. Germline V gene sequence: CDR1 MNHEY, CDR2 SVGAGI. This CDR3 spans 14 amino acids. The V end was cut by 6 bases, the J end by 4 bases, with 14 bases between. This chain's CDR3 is CASRSRGSSDTQYF. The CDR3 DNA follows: TGTGCCAGCAGATCCAGGGGATCATCAGATACGCAGTATTTT.

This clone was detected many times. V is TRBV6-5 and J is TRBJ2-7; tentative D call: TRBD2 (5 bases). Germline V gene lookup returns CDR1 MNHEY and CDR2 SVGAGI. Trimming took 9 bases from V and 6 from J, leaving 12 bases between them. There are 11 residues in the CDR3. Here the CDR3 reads CASREGSEQYF. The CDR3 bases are TGTGCCAGTCGGGAAGGGTCCGAGCAGTACTTC.

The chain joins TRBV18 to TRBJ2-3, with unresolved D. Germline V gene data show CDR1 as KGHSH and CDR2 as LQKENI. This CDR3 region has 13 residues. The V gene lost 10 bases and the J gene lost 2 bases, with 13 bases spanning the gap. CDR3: CATLSLNTDTQYF. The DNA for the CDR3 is TGTGCCACCCTATCCCTAAACACAGATACGCAGTATTTT. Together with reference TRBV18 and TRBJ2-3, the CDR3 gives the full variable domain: NAGVMQNPRHLVRRRGQEARLRCSPMKGHSHVYWYRQLPEEGLKFMVYLQKENIIDESGMPKERFSAEFPKEGPSILRIQQVVRGDSAAYFCATLSLNTDTQYFGPGTRLTVL.

CDR3 sequence reads: CASSPGTDDNEQFF. The CDR3 nucleotides are TGTGCCAGCAGCCCGGGGACAGATGACAATGAGCAGTTCTTC. The chain recombines TRBV7-9 with TRBJ2-1; TRBD1 aligns across 7 bases. Germline CDR1 and CDR2: SEHNR and FQNEAQ (reference sequence). This CDR3 is built from 14 residues. Germline trimming cut 5 bases from V and 5 bases from J; bases unmatched to any gene: 6.

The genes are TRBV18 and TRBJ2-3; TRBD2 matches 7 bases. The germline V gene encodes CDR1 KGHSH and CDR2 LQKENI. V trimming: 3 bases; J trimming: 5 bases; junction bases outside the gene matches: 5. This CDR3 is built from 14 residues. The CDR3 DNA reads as TGTGCCAGCTCACCCGGGGGAGGGCAAGATACGCAGTATTTT. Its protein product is CASSPGGGQDTQYF.

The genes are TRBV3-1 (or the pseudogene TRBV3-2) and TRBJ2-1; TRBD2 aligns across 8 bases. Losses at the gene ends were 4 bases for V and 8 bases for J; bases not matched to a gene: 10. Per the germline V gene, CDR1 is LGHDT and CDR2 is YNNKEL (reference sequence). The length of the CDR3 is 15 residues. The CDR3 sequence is CASSPRLANGDEQFF. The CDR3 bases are TGTGCCAGCAGCCCCCGACTAGCGAACGGCGATGAGCAGTTCTTC.

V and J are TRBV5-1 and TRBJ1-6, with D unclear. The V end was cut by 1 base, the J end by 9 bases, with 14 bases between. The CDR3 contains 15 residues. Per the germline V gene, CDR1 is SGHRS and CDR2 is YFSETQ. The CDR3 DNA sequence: TGCGCCAGCAGCTTGACCGGGGATAGAGGTTCACCCCTCCACTTT. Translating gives CASSLTGDRGSPLHF.

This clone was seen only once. CDR3: CASSPLTGYNEQFF. Written as DNA, the CDR3 is TGTGCCAGCTCACCCTTGACAGGATACAATGAGCAGTTCTTC. This chain links TRBV18 with TRBJ2-1, with a weak D call TRBD1 (6 bases). Between the trimmed V and J ends, which lost 3 bases and 4 bases, there was a span of 10 bases. The CDR3 loop spans 14 amino acids. Per the germline V gene, CDR1 is KGHSH and CDR2 is LQKENI.

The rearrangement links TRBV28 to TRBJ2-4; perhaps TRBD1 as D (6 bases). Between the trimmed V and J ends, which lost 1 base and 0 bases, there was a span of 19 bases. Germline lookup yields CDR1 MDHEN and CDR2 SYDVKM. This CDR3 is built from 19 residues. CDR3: CASSLFRGSGGVAKNIQYF. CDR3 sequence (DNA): TGTGCCAGCAGTTTATTCAGGGGATCCGGCGGTGTAGCCAAAAACATTCAGTACTTC.

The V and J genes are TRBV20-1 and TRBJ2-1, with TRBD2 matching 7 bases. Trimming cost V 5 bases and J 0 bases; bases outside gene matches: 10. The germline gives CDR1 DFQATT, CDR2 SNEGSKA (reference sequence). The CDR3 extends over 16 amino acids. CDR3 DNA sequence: TGCAGTGCTGGTGGGGGGGTTTCGAGCTCCTACAATGAGCAGTTCTTC. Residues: CSAGGGVSSSYNEQFF.

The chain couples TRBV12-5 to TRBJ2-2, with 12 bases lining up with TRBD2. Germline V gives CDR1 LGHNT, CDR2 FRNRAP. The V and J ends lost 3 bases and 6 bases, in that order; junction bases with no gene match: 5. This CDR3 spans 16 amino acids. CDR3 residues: CASGFVLAGGPGELFF. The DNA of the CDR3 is TGTGCTAGTGGTTTCGTCCTAGCGGGAGGGCCCGGGGAGCTGTTTTTT.

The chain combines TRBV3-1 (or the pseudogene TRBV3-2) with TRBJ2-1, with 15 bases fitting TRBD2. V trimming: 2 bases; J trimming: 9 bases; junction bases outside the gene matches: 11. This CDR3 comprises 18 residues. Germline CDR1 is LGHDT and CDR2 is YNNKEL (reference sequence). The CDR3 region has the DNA TGTGCCAGCAGCCAACGCGCCGCCGGGACTAGCGGGGGGCGTGAGCAGTTCTTC. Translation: CASSQRAAGTSGGREQFF.

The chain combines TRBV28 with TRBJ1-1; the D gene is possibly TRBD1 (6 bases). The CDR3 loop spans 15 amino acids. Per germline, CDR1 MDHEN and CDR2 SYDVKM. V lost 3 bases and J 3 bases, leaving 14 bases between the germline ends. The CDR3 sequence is CASSFLGARDTEAFF. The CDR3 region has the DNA TGTGCCAGCAGTTTCCTGGGGGCGAGGGACACTGAAGCTTTCTTT.